These T cell receptor beta chains were read from a single sample in a study of T cell repertoires in cytomegalovirus infection. No antigen has been identified for these receptors. TCRdb redid the calling of the reads with MiXCR, one entry per CDR3 protein. The table has under 500,000 distinct CDR3 sequences, roughly 43% seen once. The sample in question was cultured PBMCs, obtained from culture after CMV antigen stimulation. The source is a human donor in good health (CMV status not recorded). Some clones in this sample may be carry-over from other donors' samples. Both conserved end residues are part of each CDR3. Each record gives: CDR3 DNA, CDR3 protein, V gene, D gene, J gene, clone size. A D gene is named only where the DNA matches it firmly. Rows give clone size only sometimes, using once, few, many, or a class for an expanded clone.

CDR3nt: TGTGCCAGCAGCTCAGCGGGGGGGAATAGGCATGAGCAGTTCTTC; CDR3aa: CASSSAGGNRHEQFF; v_gene: TRBV7-9; d_gene: TRBD2; j_gene: TRBJ2-1; abundance: few
CDR3nt: TGTGCCAGCAGCTTAAGGGCAGGCATGAACACTGAAGCTTTCTTT; CDR3aa: CASSLRAGMNTEAFF; v_gene: TRBV7-2; d_gene: -; j_gene: TRBJ1-1; abundance: -
CDR3nt: TGTGCCAGCATGCGGCGGGGGGCGAACGAGCAGTACTTC; CDR3aa: CASMRRGANEQYF; v_gene: TRBV25-1; d_gene: TRBD2; j_gene: TRBJ2-7; abundance: -
CDR3nt: TGTGCCAGCATGCCCCTGACGGTGGGCAACGAGCAGTACTTC; CDR3aa: CASMPLTVGNEQYF; v_gene: TRBV6-2/TRBV6-3; d_gene: -; j_gene: TRBJ2-7; abundance: few
CDR3nt: TGTGCCAGCAGCAAAGTAGAACAAGAGACCCAGTACTTC; CDR3aa: CASSKVEQETQYF; v_gene: TRBV28; d_gene: -; j_gene: TRBJ2-5; abundance: few
CDR3nt: TGTGCCAGCAGTTGGGACCGGTACAATGAGCAGTTCTTC; CDR3aa: CASSWDRYNEQFF; v_gene: TRBV6-2/TRBV6-3; d_gene: -; j_gene: TRBJ2-1; abundance: few
CDR3nt: TGTGCCAGCAGCTTAAGGTCCGGACAGGCTGGAGCTTTCTTT; CDR3aa: CASSLRSGQAGAFF; v_gene: TRBV7-8; d_gene: TRBD1; j_gene: TRBJ1-1; abundance: few
CDR3nt: TGTGCCAGCACCGCCGAGGGGGACAACTACGAGCAGTACTTC; CDR3aa: CASTAEGDNYEQYF; v_gene: TRBV28; d_gene: -; j_gene: TRBJ2-7; abundance: few
CDR3nt: TGTGCCAGCAGCCCTGGACAGGGGCTGGAAGCTTTCTTT; CDR3aa: CASSPGQGLEAFF; v_gene: TRBV7-2; d_gene: TRBD1; j_gene: TRBJ1-1; abundance: many
CDR3nt: TGCAGTGCTAGGGGCAGGGTTAATGAGCAGTTCTTC; CDR3aa: CSARGRVNEQFF; v_gene: TRBV20-1; d_gene: -; j_gene: TRBJ2-1; abundance: -
CDR3nt: TGTGCCAGCAGTTTAAGTTCGGGTTATATGTTCTTC; CDR3aa: CASSLSSGYMFF; v_gene: TRBV12-3/TRBV12-4; d_gene: -; j_gene: TRBJ2-1; abundance: -
CDR3nt: TGTGCCAGCAGCCTAGTCGACAACTACGAGCAGTACTTC; CDR3aa: CASSLVDNYEQYF; v_gene: TRBV11-2; d_gene: -; j_gene: TRBJ2-7; abundance: -
CDR3nt: TGTGCCAGCAGTGAAGCCTCGAGCCAGGGAGCTAATTTT; CDR3aa: CASSEASSQGANF; v_gene: TRBV2; d_gene: -; j_gene: TRBJ1-4; abundance: -
CDR3nt: TGTGCCAGCAGCTTCCGACTAGCGGGAGGGGGTCAATATGAGCAGTTCTTC; CDR3aa: CASSFRLAGGGQYEQFF; v_gene: TRBV7-6; d_gene: TRBD2; j_gene: TRBJ2-1; abundance: -
CDR3nt: TGTGCCAGCAGTCCGCGGGCGGGGCGCCCGACCCAGTACTTC; CDR3aa: CASSPRAGRPTQYF; v_gene: TRBV27; d_gene: -; j_gene: TRBJ2-5; abundance: -
CDR3nt: TGTGCCATCAACGCAGAAGGCAATGAGCAGTTCTTC; CDR3aa: CAINAEGNEQFF; v_gene: TRBV10-3; d_gene: -; j_gene: TRBJ2-1; abundance: once
CDR3nt: TGCGCCAGCAGCCTGGGACCGCTAAATCAGCCCCAGCATTTT; CDR3aa: CASSLGPLNQPQHF; v_gene: TRBV5-1; d_gene: -; j_gene: TRBJ1-5; abundance: -
CDR3nt: TGTGCCAGCAGGATCGACGGGGGGAACGAGCAGTACTTC; CDR3aa: CASRIDGGNEQYF; v_gene: TRBV6-2/TRBV6-3; d_gene: TRBD2; j_gene: TRBJ2-7; abundance: -
CDR3nt: TGTGCCAGCAGCTTAGCAGCGCAGTCTGGGGCCAACGTCCTGACTTTC; CDR3aa: CASSLAAQSGANVLTF; v_gene: TRBV7-2; d_gene: -; j_gene: TRBJ2-6; abundance: -
CDR3nt: TGCAGTGCTAGAGATGGGTCAGGGGCGCAGGATGAAAAACTGTTTTTT; CDR3aa: CSARDGSGAQDEKLFF; v_gene: TRBV20-1; d_gene: -; j_gene: TRBJ1-4; abundance: -
CDR3nt: TGTGCCAGCAGTTACGGGGGGCCGGGTCAGCCCCAGCATTTT; CDR3aa: CASSYGGPGQPQHF; v_gene: TRBV6-1; d_gene: -; j_gene: TRBJ1-5; abundance: few
CDR3nt: TGTGCCAGTAGTATCAGAATGGGTGCCGTAGATGGCTACACCTTC; CDR3aa: CASSIRMGAVDGYTF; v_gene: TRBV19; d_gene: -; j_gene: TRBJ1-2; abundance: -